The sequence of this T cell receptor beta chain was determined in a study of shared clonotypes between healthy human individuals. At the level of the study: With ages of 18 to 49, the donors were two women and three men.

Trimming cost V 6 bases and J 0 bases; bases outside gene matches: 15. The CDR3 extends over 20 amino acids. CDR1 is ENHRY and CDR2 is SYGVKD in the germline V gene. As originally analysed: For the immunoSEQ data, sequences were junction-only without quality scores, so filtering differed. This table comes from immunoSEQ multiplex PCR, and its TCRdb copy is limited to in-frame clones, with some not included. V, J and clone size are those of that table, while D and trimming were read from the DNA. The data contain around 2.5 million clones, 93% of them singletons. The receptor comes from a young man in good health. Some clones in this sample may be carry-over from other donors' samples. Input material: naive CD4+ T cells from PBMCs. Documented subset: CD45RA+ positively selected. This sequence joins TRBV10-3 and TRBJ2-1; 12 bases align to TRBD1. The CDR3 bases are TGTGCCATCAGGTCCGGGACAGGGGGCTTGGAGGGCCCCTCCTACAATGAGCAGTTCTTC. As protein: CAIRSGTGGLEGPSYNEQFF.